This T cell receptor beta chain derives from a study of PD-1 blockade in mismatch repair-deficient tumors. The germline V gene has CDR1 MNHEY and CDR2 SVGAGI. CDR3 length: 14 amino acids. With V trimmed by 4 bases and J by 10 bases, 10 bases remained unmatched. Some clones are missing from TCRdb's copy, which holds only in-frame ones; the method was immunoSEQ multiplex PCR. The table lists around 38,000 clones, 75% to 85% of them singletons. This clone occurred many times. This TCR came from an adult with mismatch repair-deficient cancer. The sequencing used peripheral blood, collected 4 weeks after starting pembrolizumab. This chain uses TRBV6-5 with TRBJ2-1; 7 nucleotides match TRBD2. DNA of the CDR3: TGTGCCAGCAGTTCCGGGGGGACCATCGACGAGCAGTTCTTC. Amino acid sequence: CASSSGGTIDEQFF.